Below, 14 T cell receptor beta chains from the same sample are listed, as sequenced in a study of T cells in Graves' hyperthyroidism and ophthalmopathy. RNA transcripts were the template for amplifying TCR beta CDR3 regions. The HTBI primer set served for first-round RT-PCR of the TCR CDR3. One entry per CDR3 protein results from TCRdb running MiXCR on the multiplex PCR reads. The sample has a few hundred thousand distinct CDR3 sequences; roughly an eighth are singletons. The sample comprised blood. All receptors derive from a woman in her forties with Graves' ophthalmopathy.

This clonotype was counted many times. J is TRBJ1-1 and V is TRBV20-1; TRBD1 aligns across 7 bases. The CDR3 runs 12 residues. The V gene end was trimmed by 3 bases and the J gene end by 6 bases; junction bases not matched to a gene: 4. The germline CDR1 and CDR2 sequences are DFQATT and SNEGSKA (reference sequence). CDR3 residues: CSARSGGAEAFF. DNA of the CDR3: TGCAGTGCTAGGTCAGGGGGGGCTGAAGCTTTCTTT.

The rearrangement links TRBV12-5 to TRBJ2-5; D remains ambiguous. Germline CDR1 and CDR2: LGHNT and FRNRAP. Trimming took off 6 bases at V and 4 bases at J, with 18 bases between the two ends. This CDR3 is 15 amino acids long. The CDR3 DNA sequence: TGTGCTAGTGGACGTGACGGGCGGCGGTTAGAGACCCAGTACTTC. Its translation is CASGRDGRRLETQYF.

There are many counts of this clonotype. The chain recombines TRBV20-1 with TRBJ2-7; possible D gene TRBD2, 6 bases. The CDR3 has 12 amino acids. Per the germline V gene, CDR1 is DFQATT and CDR2 is SNEGSKA (reference sequence). Trimming removed 3 bases from V and 2 bases from J, with 8 bases in between. This CDR3 reads CSASSSAYEQYF. The CDR3 DNA follows: TGCAGTGCTAGCTCTAGCGCCTACGAGCAGTACTTC.

This clonotype was recorded at least ten times. The V gene is TRBV11-2, the J gene TRBJ1-5, with D perhaps TRBD1 (6 bases). Germline assignment: CDR1 SGHAT and CDR2 FQNNGV. This CDR3 region has 15 residues. The V and J ends lost 4 bases and 3 bases respectively, with 13 bases between them. CDR3 bases: TGTGCCAGCAGCTGGGGGGCAGGGCCCAATCAGCCCCAGCATTTT. This translates into CASSWGAGPNQPQHF.

In this sample, this clonotype turned up many times. This chain connects TRBV12-3 or TRBV12-4 to TRBJ2-1; 10 bases agree with TRBD2. With 3 bases clipped from V and 9 bases from J, the junction kept 2 bases outside the gene matches. The CDR3 loop spans 13 amino acids. Here the CDR3 reads CASSLLAGGEQFF. In nucleotides, the CDR3 is TGTGCCAGCAGTTTGTTAGCGGGAGGTGAGCAGTTCTTC.

The chain carries TRBV5-4 and TRBJ2-5; D may match TRBD1 or TRBD2 (5 bases each). The V end was cut by 9 bases, the J end by 5 bases, with 20 bases between. Germline CDR1 and CDR2: SGHNT and YYREEE (reference sequence). The CDR3 covers 14 residues. The CDR3 DNA sequence: TGTGCCACCTCACCAGGGACGGGGCACGAGACCCAGTACTTC. Residues: CATSPGTGHETQYF. Full variable domain (rest looked up from reference TRBV5-4 and TRBJ2-5): ETGVTQSPTHLIKTRGQQVTLRCSSQSGHNTVSWYQQALGQGPQFIFQYYREEENGRGNFPPRFSGLQFPNYSSELNVNALELDDSALYLCATSPGTGHETQYFGPGTRLLVL.

This chain connects TRBV7-9 to TRBJ2-5, with D unresolved. The length of the CDR3 is 13 residues. V was pared by 5 bases and J by 5 bases, with 12 bases between. Germline CDR1 reads SEHNR; CDR2 reads FQNEAQ (reference sequence). The CDR3 here is CASSLTLRETQYF. CDR3 DNA sequence: TGTGCCAGCAGCCTGACTTTGAGGGAGACCCAGTACTTC.

This clonotype was seen a handful of times. A junction end diverges from the germline sequence, so it may reflect a read error. The chain is built from TRBV7-7 and TRBJ2-5; D possibly corresponds to TRBD2 (5 bases). CDR1 SSHAT and CDR2 FNYEAQ come from the germline V gene (reference sequence). The CDR3 runs to 14 residues. CDR3 DNA sequence: TGTGCTAGCAGCTTTTCTCCGGGGAAGGTGACCCAGTACTTC. This gives the protein CASSFSPGKVTQYF.

This clonotype was seen more than once but under ten times. The chain couples TRBV18 to TRBJ2-7; the D is unclear. V was shortened by 1 base and J by 2 bases, with 9 bases between the two germline ends. From germline, CDR1 is KGHSH and CDR2 LQKENI. There are 14 residues in the CDR3. The CDR3 reads CASSPRARAYEQYF. DNA of the CDR3: TGTGCCAGCTCACCACGGGCTAGAGCCTACGAGCAGTACTTC.

This clonotype was counted a few times. The chain uses TRBV5-1 and TRBJ2-3; 8 bases fit TRBD2. The CDR3 is 14 amino acids. Unmatched junction bases numbered 7, after V lost 7 bases and J lost 3 bases. Germline V gene lookup returns CDR1 SGHRS and CDR2 YFSETQ. CDR3 nucleotide sequence: TGCGCCAGCTCGGGGGGGTCCCCAACAGATACGCAGTATTTT. Protein sequence: CASSGGSPTDTQYF. The whole variable domain, remainder taken from reference TRBV5-1 and TRBJ2-3, is KAGVTQTPRYLIKTRGQQVTLSCSPISGHRSVSWYQQTPGQGLQFLFEYFSETQRNKGNFPGRFSGRQFSNSRSEMNVSTLELGDSALYLCASSGGSPTDTQYFGPGTRLTVL.

In its sample, this clonotype was seen many times. The chain has TRBV7-9 and TRBJ1-2; the match to TRBD1 covers 8 bases. Germline-derived CDR1 and CDR2 are SEHNR and FQNEAQ (reference sequence). The CDR3 has 15 residues. J lost 2 bases, V lost 2 bases, and 4 bases had no gene match. As DNA, the CDR3 is TGTGCCAGCAGCTTAAATTCAGGGGGCAACTATGGCTACACCTTC. It codes for CASSLNSGGNYGYTF.

This clonotype was observed a single time. The chain recombines TRBV10-1 with TRBJ2-1; 10 nucleotides line up with TRBD1. In germline, CDR1 is WNHNN, CDR2 SYGVQD (reference sequence). With 5 bases clipped from V and 7 bases from J, the junction kept 5 bases outside the gene matches. This CDR3 comprises 14 residues. The CDR3 DNA reads as TGCGCCAGCAGTACGGGACAGGGGACAAATGAGCAGTTCTTC. This codes for CASSTGQGTNEQFF.

This clonotype was observed at least ten times. The chain recombines TRBV6-6 with TRBJ2-3; TRBD2 matches at 9 bases. The CDR3 sequence is 17 residues long. Germline CDR1 is MNHNY and CDR2 is SVGAGI (reference sequence). Trimming removed 2 bases from V and 3 bases from J; junction bases left unmatched: 9. CDR3 amino acids: CASSYPRGGGATDTQYF. DNA for the CDR3: TGTGCCAGCAGTTACCCCCGGGGCGGGGGGGCGACAGATACGCAGTATTTT.

This clonotype was recorded at least ten times. The chain employs TRBV6-1 and TRBJ2-1; 11 bases fit TRBD2. This CDR3 comprises 14 residues. The germline V gene encodes CDR1 MNHNS and CDR2 SASEGT. V was clipped by 10 bases and J by 7 bases; unmatched bases: 9. The CDR3 spells CAIFSGGAGNEQFF. CDR3 bases: TGTGCCATCTTTAGCGGGGGGGCCGGGAATGAGCAGTTCTTC.